This T cell receptor (beta chain) was documented in a study of OX40 agonist ivuxolimab in advanced cancers. Overall study context: Hepatocellular carcinoma, melanoma, renal cell or head and neck cancer was diagnosed in the dose-escalation patients. Prior anti-PD-1, anti-PD-L1 or anti-CTLA-4 therapy did not bar entry, and about 40% had some. Overall study findings and caveats: CD8+ T cells (on average) carried more expanded clones than CD4+ T cells.

CDR1 SGHVS and CDR2 FQNEAQ come from the germline V gene. The CDR3 runs to 13 residues. Trimming shortened V by 2 bases and J by 2 bases, and 6 bases separated the two germline ends. As to this clone: The antigen is not known.

Produced via immunoSEQ multiplex PCR; TCRdb's table is partial and in-frame only. The sample lists almost 70,000 clones, 80% to 90% occurring once. The chain has TRBV7-8 and TRBJ2-5, with D unresolved. The sequence was collected from an adult with an advanced solid tumor such as melanoma, head and neck, liver or kidney cancer. Sequenced material: CD4+ or CD8+ T cells sorted from blood, taken in a trial of the OX40 agonist ivuxolimab. The CDR3 loop is CASSLHLQETQYF. Written as DNA, the CDR3 is TGTGCCAGCAGCTTACACTTACAAGAGACCCAGTACTTC. The variable domain in full, completed from reference TRBV7-8 and TRBJ2-5, reads GAGVSQSPRYKVAKRGQDVALRCDPISGHVSLFWYQQALGQGPEFLTYFQNEAQLDKSGLPSDRFFAERPEGSVSTLKIQRTQQEDSAVYLCASSLHLQETQYFGPGTRLLVL.